The 15 T cell receptor beta chains below were found in one sample sequenced in a study of blood T cell repertoires in COVID-19. This table comes from immunoSEQ multiplex PCR, and its TCRdb copy is limited to in-frame clones, with some not included. The sample holds some 310,000 clones, roughly 87% seen once. Specimen: peripheral blood. These receptors all come from a man between 50 and 59 years old with active or convalescent COVID-19.

This clone has just a few counts. V gene TRBV19 combines with J gene TRBJ1-2; possibly TRBD1 for D (6 bases). V lost 4 bases and J 4 bases, leaving 10 bases between the germline ends. The germline V gene encodes CDR1 LNHDA and CDR2 SQIVND (reference sequence). The CDR3 runs 13 residues. The chain's CDR3 is CASSTRTVYGYTF. The CDR3, as DNA: TGTGCCAGTAGTACGCGGACAGTCTATGGCTACACCTTC.

The V gene is TRBV4-3, the J gene TRBJ1-6; D remains unclear. CDR3 size: 15 residues. Germline V gene sequence: CDR1 LGHNA, CDR2 YSLEER. The V end was cut by 0 bases, the J end by 7 bases, with 10 bases between. The CDR3 DNA reads TGCGCCAGCAGCCAAGAGTGGGCTAGCAATTCACCCCTCCACTTT. Its translation: CASSQEWASNSPLHF.

The chain employs TRBV19 and TRBJ1-5; 7 nucleotides agree with TRBD1. Losses at the gene ends were 6 bases for V and 0 bases for J; bases not matched to a gene: 11. This CDR3 is built from 17 residues. Germline lookup yields CDR1 LNHDA and CDR2 SQIVND (reference sequence). CDR3 protein: CASSERGRQNSNQPQHF. In DNA form, the CDR3 reads TGTGCCAGTAGCGAAAGGGGGCGCCAGAATAGCAATCAGCCCCAGCATTTT.

This chain connects TRBV7-6 to TRBJ2-5; D possibly corresponds to TRBD1 (6 bases). The germline gives CDR1 SGHVS, CDR2 FNYEAQ. Between the trimmed V and J ends, which lost 2 bases and 0 bases, there was a span of 7 bases. This CDR3 is 14 amino acids long. CDR3 residues: CASSLYRDQETQYF. CDR3 bases: TGTGCCAGCAGCTTATACAGGGACCAAGAGACCCAGTACTTC.

The rearrangement joins TRBV10-3 to TRBJ2-6; weak D call: TRBD2 (5 bases). Germline loops: CDR1 ENHRY, CDR2 SYGVKD. The V and J ends lost 7 bases and 2 bases respectively, with 15 bases between them. This CDR3 has 16 amino acids. The CDR3 sequence: CAIKKGGFTGANVLTF. In DNA, the CDR3 is TGTGCCATCAAGAAAGGAGGCTTTACTGGGGCCAACGTCCTGACTTTC.

This chain uses TRBV12-3 or TRBV12-4 with TRBJ2-7; D gene unclear. Trimming took 8 bases from V and 3 from J, leaving 14 bases between them. This CDR3 is built from 13 residues. The chain's CDR3 is CASSKTGGYEQYF. Written as DNA, the CDR3 is TGTGCCAGCTCAAAAACCGGCGGCTACGAGCAGTACTTC.

The rearrangement joins TRBV2 to TRBJ2-1; TRBD2 aligns across 8 bases. Germline V CDR1 and CDR2: SNHLY, FYNNEI. This CDR3 contains 14 residues. Losses at the gene ends were 4 bases for V and 2 bases for J; bases not matched to a gene: 1. The CDR3 spells CASSASGPYNEQFF. CDR3 in DNA: TGTGCCAGCAGTGCTAGCGGGCCCTACAATGAGCAGTTCTTC.

The gene calls are TRBV2 and TRBJ1-2; weak D call: TRBD1 (5 bases). In germline, CDR1 is SNHLY, CDR2 FYNNEI. This CDR3 spans 14 amino acids. Trimming shortened V by 5 bases and J by 9 bases, and 19 bases separated the two germline ends. The CDR3: CASSWGSEGISYTF. CDR3 sequence (DNA): TGTGCCAGCAGTTGGGGGTCGGAGGGTATCAGCTACACCTTC. The full variable domain, in which reference TRBV2 and TRBJ1-2 provide the parts outside the CDR3, is EPEVTQTPSHQVTQMGQEVILRCVPISNHLYFYWYRQILGQKVEFLVSFYNNEISEKSEIFDDQFSVERPDGSNFTLKIRSTKLEDSAMYFCASSWGSEGISYTFGSGTRLTVV.

The V gene is TRBV9, the J gene TRBJ1-2; 8 nucleotides agree with TRBD1. After removal of 2 bases from V and 3 bases from J, the junction contained 3 bases not matched to a gene. Germline lookup yields CDR1 SGDLS and CDR2 YYNGEE. The CDR3 length is 14 residues. The CDR3 DNA sequence: TGTGCCAGCAGCGTGGGGACAGGTGACTATGGCTACACCTTC. It yields the protein CASSVGTGDYGYTF.

This rearrangement joins TRBV28 to TRBJ2-1; 8 bases are a match to TRBD1. Germline V lookup: CDR1 MDHEN, CDR2 SYDVKM. The J segment lost 9 bases and the V segment lost 8 bases, leaving 3 bases of the junction unmatched. The CDR3 is made up of 11 amino acids. CDR3 sequence: CASQGAGEQFF. The CDR3, as DNA: TGTGCCAGCCAGGGGGCTGGTGAGCAGTTCTTC.

This chain uses TRBV27 with TRBJ2-7; 9 bases map to TRBD2. This CDR3 region has 15 residues. V dropped 8 bases and J dropped 0; count of bases not matched to a gene: 8. Germline CDR1 is MNHEY and CDR2 is SMNVEV (reference sequence). The chain's CDR3 is CASGRLAASSYEQYF. In DNA, the CDR3 is TGTGCCAGCGGCCGACTAGCGGCCAGCTCCTACGAGCAGTACTTC.

A word on this clone: The junction departs from the called germline gene at one end, perhaps through a read error. The chain employs TRBV7-2 and TRBJ1-3; 9 nucleotides align to TRBD1. The CDR3 totals 16 residues. Germline V lookup: CDR1 SGHTA, CDR2 FQGNSA. CDR3 in amino acids: CASSLEGTGLGDTIYF. The CDR3 DNA follows: TGTGCCAGCAGCTTAGAAGGGACAGGGCTTGGAGACACCATATATTTT.

The chain uses TRBV4-3 and TRBJ2-6; the D gene is possibly TRBD2 (6 bases). This CDR3 is built from 15 residues. CDR1 is LGHNA and CDR2 is YSLEER in the germline V gene. V lost 3 bases, J lost 0 bases, and 6 bases lay in between. The CDR3 is CASSHGSSGANVLTF. The CDR3 nucleotides read TGCGCCAGCAGCCACGGGAGCTCTGGGGCCAACGTCCTGACTTTC.

V usage is TRBV7-2 and J usage is TRBJ1-1; 9 bases line up with TRBD1. The CDR3 is made up of 14 amino acids. The ends lost 8 bases at V and 2 bases at J; junction bases unmatched: 6. Germline lookup yields CDR1 SGHTA and CDR2 FQGNSA. The CDR3 coding sequence is TGTGCCAGCGGTCGGGGACAGGGAAACACTGAAGCTTTCTTT. Protein: CASGRGQGNTEAFF.

The chain uses TRBV6-2 or TRBV6-3 and TRBJ1-5, with D tentatively TRBD1 (5 bases). The CDR3 contains 14 residues. V was cut by 2 bases and J by 7 bases, with 12 bases left in between. The V gene's germline CDR1 is MNHEY and CDR2 SVGEGT. CDR3 residues: CASSYGGDRQPQHF. In nucleotides, the CDR3 is TGTGCCAGCAGTTACGGGGGGGATCGGCAGCCCCAGCATTTT.